The source of this T cell receptor (beta chain) is a study of technical replicates of blood from a handful of donors. Profiling relied on immunoSEQ multiplex PCR, and the TCRdb table lists in-frame clones only, not all of them. The table lists 60,000 to 90,000 clones, around 94% of them singletons. Material for sequencing was T cells isolated from PBMCs. This TCR came from a human donor in good health.

CDR3 in amino acids: CAWRPRDYGYTF. The CDR3 DNA reads TGTGCCTGGAGGCCGAGGGACTATGGCTACACCTTC. The J gene is TRBJ1-2, the V gene TRBV30; D ambiguous. Trimming stripped 3 bases from V and 3 bases from J, with 8 bases between. The CDR3 spans 12 residues. Per the germline V gene, CDR1 is GTSNPN and CDR2 is SVGIG (reference sequence).